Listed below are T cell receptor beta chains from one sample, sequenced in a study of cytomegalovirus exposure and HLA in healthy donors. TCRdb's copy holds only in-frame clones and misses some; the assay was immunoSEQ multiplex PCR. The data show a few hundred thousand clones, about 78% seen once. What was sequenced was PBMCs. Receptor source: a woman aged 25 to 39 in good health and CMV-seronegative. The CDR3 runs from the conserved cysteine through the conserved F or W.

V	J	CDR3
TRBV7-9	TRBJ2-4	CASSLTSGDLGAKNIQYF
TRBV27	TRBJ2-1	CASSLPPSRYNEQFF
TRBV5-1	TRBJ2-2	CASSLRTNTGELFF
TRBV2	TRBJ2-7	CASSGTGIEQYF
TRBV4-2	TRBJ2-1	CASSLPGQGFNNEQFF
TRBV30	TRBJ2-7	CAWIRAAGREQYF
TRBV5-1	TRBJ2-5	CASSLDIARQETQYF
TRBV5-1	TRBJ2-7	CASSWGGQGPYEQYF
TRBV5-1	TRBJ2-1	CASMGTGILNNEQFF
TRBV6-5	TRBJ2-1	CASSSGGVYNEQFF
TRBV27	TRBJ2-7	CASSNGQRRKDEQYF
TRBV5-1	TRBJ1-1	CASSSTRQGSIHVAFF
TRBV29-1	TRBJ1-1	CSVVQGEAEAFF
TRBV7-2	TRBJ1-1	CASSFQGAYGLKAFF
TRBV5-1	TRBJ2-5	CASSPSDREETQYF
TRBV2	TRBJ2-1	CASHKGGYNEQFF
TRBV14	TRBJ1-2	CASSQDKIAGGGGYTF
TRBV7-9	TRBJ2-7	CASSLRDRPLHEQYF
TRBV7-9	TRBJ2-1	CASSPYSASGHNEQFF
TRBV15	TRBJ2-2	CATRGGHITGELFF
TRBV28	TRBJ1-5	CASSSPGGGESQPQHF
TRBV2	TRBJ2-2	CASSYTGDGELFF
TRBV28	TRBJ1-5	CASTDLGQLSNQPQHF
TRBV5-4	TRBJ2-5	CASSSLAGEETQYF
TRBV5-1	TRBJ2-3	CASSLGLAGGEDTQYF
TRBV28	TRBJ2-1	CASTKTGTRIYNEQFF